This TCR beta chain comes out of a study of T cell responses to AZD1222 COVID-19 vaccine. Study information: Pooling covered second doses at about 4 or about 12 weeks.

CDR3 length: 16 residues. V was trimmed by 2 bases and J by 1 base, leaving 13 bases between them. Germline V CDR1 and CDR2: KGHSH, LQKENI. Study-level results: Only after the peak T cell response were repertoires sampled. Increased Spike-specific TCR breadth and depth were observed after two AZD1222 doses.

A single count supports this clone. Its antigen remains unidentified. The data were produced by immunoSEQ multiplex PCR, yet TCRdb's version contains in-frame clones alone and is incomplete. This sample has 90,000 to 150,000 clones, with 70% to 90% found just once. The source was peripheral blood, collected on day 0 of AZD1222 vaccination. The sequence was obtained from an adult in good health. The chain has TRBV18 and TRBJ2-3, with D unclear. Here the CDR3 DNA reads TGTGCCAGCTCACCAGGAGTGAAGGGTGGCACAGATACGCAGTATTTT. This codes for CASSPGVKGGTDTQYF.